This T cell receptor beta chain was sequenced for a study of cytomegalovirus exposure and HLA in healthy donors. PCR was performed using 60 Vbeta and 13 Jbeta primers. Sequencing used immunoSEQ multiplex PCR; TCRdb keeps in-frame clones, though not all of them. The sample holds 140,000 to 150,000 clones, 61% seen once. The CDR3 covers 14 residues. V was shortened by 1 base and J by 5 bases, with 12 bases between the two germline ends. Germline values: CDR1 MDHEN, CDR2 SYDVKM. Regarding the study as a whole: Sequencing likely generated an artifact that appeared as a cluster of highly shared sequence variants. The CMV antigen specificity of a few CMV-associated chains was confirmed through in vitro analysis.

Remarks on this clone: Its antigen is not known.

The sample comprised PBMCs. The chain recombines TRBV28 with TRBJ2-7; TRBD2 is a possible D gene (5 bases). The clonotype comes from a male donor in good health and CMV-seronegative. Here the CDR3 reads CASSLLSGSNEQYF. The CDR3 nucleotides read TGTGCCAGCAGTTTATTGTCGGGGAGCAACGAGCAGTACTTC.